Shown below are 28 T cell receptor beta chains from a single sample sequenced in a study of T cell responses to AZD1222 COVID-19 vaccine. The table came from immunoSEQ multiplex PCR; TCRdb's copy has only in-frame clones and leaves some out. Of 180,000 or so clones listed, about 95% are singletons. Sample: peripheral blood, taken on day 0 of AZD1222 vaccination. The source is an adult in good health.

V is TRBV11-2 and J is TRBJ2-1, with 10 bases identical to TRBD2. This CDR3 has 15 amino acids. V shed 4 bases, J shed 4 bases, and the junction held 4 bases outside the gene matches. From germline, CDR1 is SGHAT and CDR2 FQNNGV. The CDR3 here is CASSSGLAAYNEQFF. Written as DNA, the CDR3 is TGTGCCAGCAGCTCAGGACTAGCGGCTTACAATGAGCAGTTCTTC.

The CDR3 region is CAMRGGSDQPQHF. The CDR3, as DNA: TGTGCCATGAGAGGGGGATCGGATCAGCCCCAGCATTTT. V and J are TRBV10-3 and TRBJ1-5, with a weak D call TRBD1 (6 bases). Germline loops: CDR1 ENHRY, CDR2 SYGVKD. Deletions cut 9 bases from V and 5 bases from J, with 14 bases between. The CDR3 sequence is 13 residues long.

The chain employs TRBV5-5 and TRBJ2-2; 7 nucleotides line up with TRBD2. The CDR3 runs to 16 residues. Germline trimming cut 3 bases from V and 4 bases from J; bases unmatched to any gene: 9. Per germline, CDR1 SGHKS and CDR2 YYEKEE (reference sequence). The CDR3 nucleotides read TGTGCCAGCAGCTATGTGGGCGGGAGTACCACCGGGGAGCTGTTTTTT. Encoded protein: CASSYVGGSTTGELFF.

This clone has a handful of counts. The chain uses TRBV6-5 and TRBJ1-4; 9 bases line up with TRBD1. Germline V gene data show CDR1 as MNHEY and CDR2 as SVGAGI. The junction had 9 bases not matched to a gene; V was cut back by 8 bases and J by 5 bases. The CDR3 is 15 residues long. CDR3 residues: CASGYRGPRNEKLFF. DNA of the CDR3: TGTGCCAGCGGATACAGGGGGCCCCGAAATGAAAAACTGTTTTTT.

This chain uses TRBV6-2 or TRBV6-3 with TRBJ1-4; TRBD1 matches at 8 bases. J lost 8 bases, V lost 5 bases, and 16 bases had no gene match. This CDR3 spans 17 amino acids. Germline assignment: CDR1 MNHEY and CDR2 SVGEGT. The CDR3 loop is CASSPTTPRGRREKLFF. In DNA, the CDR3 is TGTGCCAGCAGTCCCACTACCCCCAGGGGGCGCAGAGAAAAACTGTTTTTT.

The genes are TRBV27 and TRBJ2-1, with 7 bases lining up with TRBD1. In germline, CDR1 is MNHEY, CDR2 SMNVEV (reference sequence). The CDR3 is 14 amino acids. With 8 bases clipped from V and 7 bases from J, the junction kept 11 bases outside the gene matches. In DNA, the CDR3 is TGTGCCAGCGAGTCGACAGGGACGGGAAATGAGCAGTTCTTC. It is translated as CASESTGTGNEQFF.

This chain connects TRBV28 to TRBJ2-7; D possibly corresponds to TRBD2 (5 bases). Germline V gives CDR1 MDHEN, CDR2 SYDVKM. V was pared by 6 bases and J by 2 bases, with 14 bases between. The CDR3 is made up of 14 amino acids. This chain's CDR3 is CASRGSDGAYEQYF. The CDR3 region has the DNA TGTGCCAGCAGGGGATCCGACGGGGCCTACGAGCAGTACTTC.

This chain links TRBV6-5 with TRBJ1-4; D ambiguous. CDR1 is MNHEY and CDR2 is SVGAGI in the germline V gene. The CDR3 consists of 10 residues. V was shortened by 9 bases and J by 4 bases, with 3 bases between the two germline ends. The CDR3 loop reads CASFNEKLFF. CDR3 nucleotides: TGTGCCAGTTTTAATGAAAAACTGTTTTTT.

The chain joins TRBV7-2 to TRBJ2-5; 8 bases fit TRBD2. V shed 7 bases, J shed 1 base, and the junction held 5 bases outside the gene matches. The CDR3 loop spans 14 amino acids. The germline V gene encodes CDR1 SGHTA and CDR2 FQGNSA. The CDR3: CASTGGGTQETQYF. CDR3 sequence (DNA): TGTGCCAGCACCGGGGGGGGAACCCAAGAGACCCAGTACTTC.

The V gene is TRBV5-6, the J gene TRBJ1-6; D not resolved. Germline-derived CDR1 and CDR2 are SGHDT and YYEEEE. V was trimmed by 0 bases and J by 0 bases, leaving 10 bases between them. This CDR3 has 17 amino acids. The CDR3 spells CASSLASVNSYNSPLHF. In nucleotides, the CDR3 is TGTGCCAGCAGCTTGGCCTCAGTGAACTCCTATAATTCACCCCTCCACTTT.

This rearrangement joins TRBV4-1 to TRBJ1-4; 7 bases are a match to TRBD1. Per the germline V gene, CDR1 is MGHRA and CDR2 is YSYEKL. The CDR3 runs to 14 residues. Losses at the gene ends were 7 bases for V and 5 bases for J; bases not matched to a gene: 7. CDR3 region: CASTYRGRNEKLFF. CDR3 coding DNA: TGCGCCAGCACCTACAGGGGACGGAATGAAAAACTGTTTTTT.

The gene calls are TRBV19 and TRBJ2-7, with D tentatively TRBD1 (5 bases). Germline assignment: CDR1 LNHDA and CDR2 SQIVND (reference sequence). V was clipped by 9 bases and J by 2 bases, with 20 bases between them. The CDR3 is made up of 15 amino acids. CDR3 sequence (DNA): TGTGCCAGCCGTCTAGGGGCCTTGGGTCCCTACGAGCAGTACTTC. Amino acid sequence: CASRLGALGPYEQYF.

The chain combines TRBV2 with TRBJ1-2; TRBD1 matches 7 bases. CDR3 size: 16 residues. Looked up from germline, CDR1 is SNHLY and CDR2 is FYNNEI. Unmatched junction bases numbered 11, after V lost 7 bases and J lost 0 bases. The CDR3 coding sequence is TGTGCCAGCATAGGCAGACCGGGGACAGCTAACTATGGCTACACCTTC. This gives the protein CASIGRPGTANYGYTF.

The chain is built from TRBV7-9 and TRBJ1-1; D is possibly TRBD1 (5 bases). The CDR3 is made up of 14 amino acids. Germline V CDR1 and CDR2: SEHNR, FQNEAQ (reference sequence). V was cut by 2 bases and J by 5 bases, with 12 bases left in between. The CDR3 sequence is CASSLQGSVTEAFF. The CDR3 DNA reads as TGTGCCAGCAGCTTACAGGGAAGCGTGACTGAAGCTTTCTTT.

The CDR3 loop is CASSPPGLAMNEQFF. Here the CDR3 DNA reads TGTGCCAGCAGTCCGCCGGGACTAGCGATGAATGAGCAGTTCTTC. The chain joins TRBV7-2 to TRBJ2-1; TRBD2 agrees at 10 bases. CDR3 length equals 15 residues. The germline CDR1 and CDR2 sequences are SGHTA and FQGNSA. The V segment lost 6 bases and the J segment 7 bases; nucleotides outside the gene matches: 9.

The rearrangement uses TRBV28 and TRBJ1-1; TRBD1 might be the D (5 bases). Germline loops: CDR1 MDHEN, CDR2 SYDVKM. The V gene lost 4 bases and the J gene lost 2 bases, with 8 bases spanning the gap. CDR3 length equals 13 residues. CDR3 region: CASSWGLNTEAFF. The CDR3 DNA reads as TGTGCCAGCAGTTGGGGACTTAACACTGAAGCTTTCTTT.

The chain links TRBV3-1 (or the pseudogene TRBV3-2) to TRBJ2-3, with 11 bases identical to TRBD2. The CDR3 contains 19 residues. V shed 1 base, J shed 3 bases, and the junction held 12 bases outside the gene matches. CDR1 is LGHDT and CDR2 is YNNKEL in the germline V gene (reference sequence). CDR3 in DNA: TGTGCCAGCAGCCAAGGCCCCGGCCTTTCTAGCGGGAGGACAGATACGCAGTATTTT. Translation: CASSQGPGLSSGRTDTQYF.

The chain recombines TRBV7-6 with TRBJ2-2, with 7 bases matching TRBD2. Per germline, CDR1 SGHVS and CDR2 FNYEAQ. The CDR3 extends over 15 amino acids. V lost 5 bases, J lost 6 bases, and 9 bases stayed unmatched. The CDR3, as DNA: TGTGCCAGCAGCCCCCGAGCGGGAAGGTCCGGGGAGCTGTTTTTT. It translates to CASSPRAGRSGELFF.

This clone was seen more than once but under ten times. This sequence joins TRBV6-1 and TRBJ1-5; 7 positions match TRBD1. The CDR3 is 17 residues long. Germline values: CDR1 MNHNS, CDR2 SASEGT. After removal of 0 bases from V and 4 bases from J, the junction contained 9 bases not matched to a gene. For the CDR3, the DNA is TGTGCCAGCAGTGAAGCGCTTGGGGACAGCGGAAATCAGCCCCAGCATTTT. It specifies CASSEALGDSGNQPQHF.

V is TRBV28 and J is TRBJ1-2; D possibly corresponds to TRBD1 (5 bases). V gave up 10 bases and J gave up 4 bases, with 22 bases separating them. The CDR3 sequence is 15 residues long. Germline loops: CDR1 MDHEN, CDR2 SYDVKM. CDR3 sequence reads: CAIQGSPPPSYGYTF. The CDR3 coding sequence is TGTGCCATCCAGGGCAGTCCTCCCCCGTCCTATGGCTACACCTTC.

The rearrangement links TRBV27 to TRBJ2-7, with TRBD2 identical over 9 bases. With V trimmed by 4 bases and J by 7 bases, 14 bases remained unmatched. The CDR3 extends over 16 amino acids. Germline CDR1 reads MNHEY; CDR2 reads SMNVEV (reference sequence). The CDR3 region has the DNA TGTGCCAGCAGTTCCTCCCCTTTAGCGGGAGTGGGTGAGCAGTACTTC. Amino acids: CASSSSPLAGVGEQYF.

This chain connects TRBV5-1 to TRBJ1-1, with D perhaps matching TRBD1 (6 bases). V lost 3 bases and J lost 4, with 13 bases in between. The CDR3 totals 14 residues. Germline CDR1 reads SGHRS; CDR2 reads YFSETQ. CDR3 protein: CASSYDVGGTEAFF. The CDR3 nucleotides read TGCGCCAGCAGCTACGATGTAGGGGGCACTGAAGCTTTCTTT.

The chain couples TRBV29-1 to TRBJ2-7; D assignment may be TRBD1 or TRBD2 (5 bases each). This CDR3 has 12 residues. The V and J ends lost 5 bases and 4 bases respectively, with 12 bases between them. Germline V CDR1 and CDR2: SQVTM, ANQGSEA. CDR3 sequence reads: CSVSGAEYEQYF. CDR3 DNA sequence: TGCAGCGTTTCCGGGGCAGAATACGAGCAGTACTTC.

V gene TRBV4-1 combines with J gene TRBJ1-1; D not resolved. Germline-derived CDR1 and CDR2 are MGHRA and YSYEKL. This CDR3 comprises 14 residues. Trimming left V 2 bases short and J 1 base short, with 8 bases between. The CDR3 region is CASSQKDGNTEAFF. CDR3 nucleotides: TGCGCCAGCAGCCAAAAGGACGGGAACACTGAAGCTTTCTTT.

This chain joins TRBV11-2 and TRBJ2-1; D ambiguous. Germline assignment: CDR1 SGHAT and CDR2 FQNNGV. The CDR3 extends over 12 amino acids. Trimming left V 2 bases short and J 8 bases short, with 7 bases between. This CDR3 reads CASSLLRDEQFF. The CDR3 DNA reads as TGTGCCAGCAGCTTACTCCGGGATGAGCAGTTCTTC.

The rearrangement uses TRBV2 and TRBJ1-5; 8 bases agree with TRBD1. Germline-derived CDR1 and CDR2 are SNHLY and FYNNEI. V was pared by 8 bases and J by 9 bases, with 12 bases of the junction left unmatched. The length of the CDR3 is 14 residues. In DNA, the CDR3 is TGTGCCAGCGGGGGACAGGATGGACATTCGCCCCAGCATTTT. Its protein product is CASGGQDGHSPQHF.

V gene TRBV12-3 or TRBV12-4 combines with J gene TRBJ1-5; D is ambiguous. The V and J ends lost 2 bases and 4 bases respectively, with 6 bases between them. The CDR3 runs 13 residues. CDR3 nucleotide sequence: TGTGCCAGCAGTTTAAGGATTAATCAGCCCCAGCATTTT. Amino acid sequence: CASSLRINQPQHF.

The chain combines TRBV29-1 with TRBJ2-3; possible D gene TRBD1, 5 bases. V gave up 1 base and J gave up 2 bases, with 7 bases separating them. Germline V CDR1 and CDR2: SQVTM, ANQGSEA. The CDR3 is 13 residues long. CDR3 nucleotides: TGCAGCGTTGAAGGGGGCGACACAGATACGCAGTATTTT. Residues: CSVEGGDTDTQYF.